This T cell receptor beta chain was identified in a study of CD8 T cells in ankylosing spondylitis (dated by TCRdb to 2015 to 2018). For the wider study: To find TCR variants linked to disease, the study profiled T cell receptor beta repertoires in ankylosing spondylitis patients and healthy donors. The whole study cohort included under 140 healthy donors and under 30 ankylosing spondylitis patients. Peripheral blood was sampled, and synovial fluid was additionally collected from ankylosing spondylitis patients. The paper as a whole reports these results and caveats: Blood from ankylosing spondylitis patients appeared to be characterized by a TCR beta motif composed of about eight highly homologous amino acid variants. Significant enrichment of the disease-linked clones was reported in matched synovial fluid samples from ankylosing spondylitis patients. A CD8+ phenotype was shown by the disease-linked clones, which were found at relatively low frequencies in peripheral blood. Some TCR beta motif variants had previously been reported in synovial fluid and blood of reactive arthritis patients, which suggested common disease-initiation mechanisms.

As concerns this clonotype: Its specific antigen is unknown. No base-level quality is on record; no much larger clone is a single base apart.

The CDR3 holds 16 amino acids from the cysteine to the phenylalanine. CDR3 DNA only is kept here, 48 bases in frame from base 1. In the germline V gene, CDR1 corresponds to SGHDT and CDR2 to YYEEEE. Compared with germline, V lacks 5 bases and J lacks 4 bases; bases without a gene match: 14. The instrument given in TCRdb is Illumina HiSeq 2500. TCR beta libraries were prepared by quantitative 5'-RACE with molecular barcodes. In the authors' own workflow: A new computational method based on a probabilistic model of VDJ rearrangement was used to identify disease-linked TCR variants. In-frame beta chains were kept once TCRdb had trimmed the public reads at Q25 with fastp and called clones with MiXCR. Under each unique CDR3 protein, matching rows form one entry showing the most common genes and DNA. Clone size and V and J calls follow TCRdb, not the original study. Within this sample are approximately 400,000 distinct CDR3 sequences, with under 20% of them counted one time only. Approximately 0.93% of the sample goes to the ten largest clones.

Source material: blood, either unsorted or a sorted T cell fraction (not recorded which). The chain is made from TRBV5-6 and TRBJ1-1; 7 nucleotides in the junction match TRBD1. The receptor's source is a male donor with ankylosing spondylitis. The CDR3 reads CASRGQSQIWGTEAFF. In nucleotide form, the sequence is TGTGCCAGCAGGGGACAGTCTCAAATTTGGGGCACTGAAGCTTTCTTT.